This T cell receptor beta chain comes out of a study of T cell repertoires in cytomegalovirus infection. Study conclusions and caveats: Based on cumulative public TCR beta family frequency, carriers of CMV plus the relevant HLA were identified.

TCRdb independently ran MiXCR on the reads; one entry per CDR3 protein. The repertoire holds about 570,000 distinct CDR3 sequences, with 35% to 50% as singletons. As concerns this clonotype: Its antigen is not identified.

This CDR3 contains 17 residues. With 5 bases removed from V and 9 bases from J, the gap between germline ends came to 26 bases. CDR1 and CDR2 (germline): LNHDA, SQIVND (reference sequence). The clonotype originates from a human donor in good health (CMV status not recorded). Some clones in this sample may be carry-over from other donors' samples. V and J are TRBV19 and TRBJ1-5; TRBD1 might be the D (6 bases). The starting material was cultured PBMCs, obtained from culture after CMV antigen stimulation. The DNA for the CDR3 is TGTGCCAGTAGTCTTCCTCACCCGACAGCAGGGGTGGGGCCCCAGCATTTT. Translating gives CASSLPHPTAGVGPQHF.